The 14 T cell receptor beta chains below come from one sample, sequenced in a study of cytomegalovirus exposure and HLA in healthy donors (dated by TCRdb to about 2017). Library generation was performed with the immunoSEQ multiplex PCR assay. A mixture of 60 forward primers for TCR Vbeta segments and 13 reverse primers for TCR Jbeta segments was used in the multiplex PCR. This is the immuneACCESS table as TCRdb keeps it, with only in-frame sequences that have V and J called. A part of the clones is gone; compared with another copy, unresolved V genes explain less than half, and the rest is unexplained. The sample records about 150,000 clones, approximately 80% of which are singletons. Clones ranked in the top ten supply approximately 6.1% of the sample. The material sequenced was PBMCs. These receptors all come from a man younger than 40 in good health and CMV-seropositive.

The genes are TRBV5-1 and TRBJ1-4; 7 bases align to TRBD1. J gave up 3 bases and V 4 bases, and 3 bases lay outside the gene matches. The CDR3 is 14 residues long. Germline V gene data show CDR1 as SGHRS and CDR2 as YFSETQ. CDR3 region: CASSPGQANEKLFF. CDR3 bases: TGCGCCAGCAGCCCCGGACAGGCTAATGAAAAACTGTTTTTT.

The CDR3 sequence: CASSVGKTIEYGYTF. In DNA, the CDR3 is TGTGCCAGCAGCGTAGGGAAGACTATCGAATATGGCTACACCTTC. This chain links TRBV9 with TRBJ1-2; no definite D call. Trimming removed 0 bases from V and 5 bases from J, with 14 bases in between. The length of the CDR3 is 15 residues. CDR1 is SGDLS, CDR2 YYNGEE, per germline. The whole variable domain, remainder taken from reference TRBV9 and TRBJ1-2, is DSGVTQTPKHLITATGQRVTLRCSPRSGDLSVYWYQQSLDQGLQFLIQYYNGEERAKGNILERFSAQQFPDLHSELNLSSLELGDSALYFCASSVGKTIEYGYTFGSGTRLTVV.

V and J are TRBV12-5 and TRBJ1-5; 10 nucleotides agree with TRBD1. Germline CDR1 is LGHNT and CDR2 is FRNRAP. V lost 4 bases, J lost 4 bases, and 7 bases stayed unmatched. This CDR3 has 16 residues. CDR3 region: CASGYETGGSNQPQHF. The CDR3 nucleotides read TGTGCTAGTGGTTATGAGACAGGGGGCAGTAATCAGCCCCAGCATTTT.

In DNA form, the CDR3 reads TGTGCCACCAGCAGAGTTCGGGACATTTTGGTCGGGGAGCTGTTTTTT. Translated: CATSRVRDILVGELFF. V gene TRBV15 combines with J gene TRBJ2-2, with D maybe TRBD1 (6 bases). This CDR3 contains 16 residues. Germline loops: CDR1 LNHNV, CDR2 YYDKDF (reference sequence). Trimming took off 1 base at V and 7 bases at J, with 16 bases between the two ends.

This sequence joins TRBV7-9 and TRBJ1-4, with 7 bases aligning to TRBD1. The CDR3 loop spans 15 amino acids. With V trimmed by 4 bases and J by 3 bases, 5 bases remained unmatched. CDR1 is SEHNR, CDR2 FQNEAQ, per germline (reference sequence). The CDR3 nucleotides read TGTGCCAGCAGCTCCCGACAGGGATCTAATGAAAAACTGTTTTTT. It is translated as CASSSRQGSNEKLFF. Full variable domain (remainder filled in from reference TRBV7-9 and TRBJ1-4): DTGVSQNPRHKITKRGQNVTFRCDPISEHNRLYWYRQTLGQGPEFLTYFQNEAQLEKSRLLSDRFSAERPKGSFSTLEIQRTEQGDSAMYLCASSSRQGSNEKLFFGSGTQLSVL.

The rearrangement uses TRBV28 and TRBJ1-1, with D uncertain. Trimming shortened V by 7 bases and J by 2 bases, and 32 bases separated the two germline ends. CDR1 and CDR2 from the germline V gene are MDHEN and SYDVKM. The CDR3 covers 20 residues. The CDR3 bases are TGTGCCAGCACCATCCCGACAATGGGGTTTTTTCGGCGGGTAAACACTGAAGCTTTCTTT. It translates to CASTIPTMGFFRRVNTEAFF.

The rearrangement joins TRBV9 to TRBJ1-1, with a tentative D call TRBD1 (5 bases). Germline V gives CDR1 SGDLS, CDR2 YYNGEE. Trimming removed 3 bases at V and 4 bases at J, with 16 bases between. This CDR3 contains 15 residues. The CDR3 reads CASSDVGIGGTEAFF. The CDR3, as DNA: TGTGCCAGCAGCGATGTAGGGATCGGGGGCACTGAAGCTTTCTTT.

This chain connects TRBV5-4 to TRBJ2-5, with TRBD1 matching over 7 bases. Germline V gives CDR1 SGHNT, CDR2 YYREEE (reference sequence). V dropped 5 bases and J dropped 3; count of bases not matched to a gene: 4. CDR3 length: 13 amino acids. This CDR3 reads CASRYGTEETQYF. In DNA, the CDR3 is TGTGCCAGCAGATACGGGACAGAAGAGACCCAGTACTTC.

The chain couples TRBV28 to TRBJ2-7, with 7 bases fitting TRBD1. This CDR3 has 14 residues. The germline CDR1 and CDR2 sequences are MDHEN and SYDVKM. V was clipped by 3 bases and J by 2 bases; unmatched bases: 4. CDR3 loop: CASSFMTGTYEQYF. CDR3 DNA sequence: TGTGCCAGCAGTTTTATGACAGGGACCTACGAGCAGTACTTC.

CDR3 region: CASNSGGETQYF. The CDR3 bases are TGTGCCAGCAATTCGGGGGGAGAGACCCAGTACTTC. The chain uses TRBV28 and TRBJ2-5, with 7 bases identical to TRBD2. The germline CDR1 and CDR2 sequences are MDHEN and SYDVKM. The CDR3 extends over 12 amino acids. After removal of 7 bases from V and 4 bases from J, the junction contained 3 bases not matched to a gene.

The CDR3 region is CASSSGQLNQPQHF. CDR3 bases: TGTGCCAGCAGCTCGGGACAGCTCAATCAGCCCCAGCATTTT. The V and J genes are TRBV11-2 and TRBJ1-5, with 7 positions matching TRBD1. Unmatched junction bases numbered 3, after V lost 4 bases and J lost 3 bases. The CDR3 runs to 14 residues. Germline V gene sequence: CDR1 SGHAT, CDR2 FQNNGV.

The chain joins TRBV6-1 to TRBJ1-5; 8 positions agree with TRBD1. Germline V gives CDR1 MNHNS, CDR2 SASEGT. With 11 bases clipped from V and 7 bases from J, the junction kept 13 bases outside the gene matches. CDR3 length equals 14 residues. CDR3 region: CAARTGSVVQPQHF. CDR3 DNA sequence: TGTGCCGCCAGGACAGGGTCCGTCGTACAGCCCCAGCATTTT.

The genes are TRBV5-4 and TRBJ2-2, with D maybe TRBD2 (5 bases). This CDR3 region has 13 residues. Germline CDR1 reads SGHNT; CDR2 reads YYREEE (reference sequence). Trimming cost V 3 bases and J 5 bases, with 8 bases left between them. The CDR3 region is CASSSGSTGELFF. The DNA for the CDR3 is TGTGCCAGCAGCTCGGGATCTACCGGGGAGCTGTTTTTT.

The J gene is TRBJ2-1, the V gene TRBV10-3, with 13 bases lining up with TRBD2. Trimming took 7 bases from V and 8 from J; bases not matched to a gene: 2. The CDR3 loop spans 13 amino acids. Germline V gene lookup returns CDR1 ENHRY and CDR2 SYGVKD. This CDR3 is CAIKGLAGDEQFF. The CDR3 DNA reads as TGTGCCATCAAAGGACTAGCGGGGGATGAGCAGTTCTTC.